Sequencing of this TCR beta chain was carried out in a study of Graves' ophthalmopathy and Graves' hyperthyroidism. General study results and limits: It was with around 70% sensitivity and just under 75% specificity that the model predicted ophthalmopathy progression.

The TCR beta CDR3 regions underwent amplification from RNA transcripts. RT-PCR with HTBI primers came first, then second-round multiplex PCR. Using its own MiXCR run on the multiplex PCR reads, TCRdb lists one record per CDR3 protein. The repertoire holds some 240,000 distinct CDR3 sequences, with around 50% as singletons. Comment on this clonotype: Its cognate antigen is unknown.

Germline loops: CDR1 SGHRS, CDR2 YFSETQ. Trimming stripped 0 bases from V and 5 bases from J, with 12 bases between. The CDR3 runs 14 residues. The sequence came from an adult man with Graves' ophthalmopathy. Sequencing was carried out using peripheral blood. The V gene is TRBV5-1, the J gene TRBJ2-7; D tentatively fits TRBD1 or TRBD2 (5 bases each). The CDR3 DNA is TGCGCCAGCAGCTTGGTACGGGGCTTGAACGAGCAGTACTTC. It codes for CASSLVRGLNEQYF.